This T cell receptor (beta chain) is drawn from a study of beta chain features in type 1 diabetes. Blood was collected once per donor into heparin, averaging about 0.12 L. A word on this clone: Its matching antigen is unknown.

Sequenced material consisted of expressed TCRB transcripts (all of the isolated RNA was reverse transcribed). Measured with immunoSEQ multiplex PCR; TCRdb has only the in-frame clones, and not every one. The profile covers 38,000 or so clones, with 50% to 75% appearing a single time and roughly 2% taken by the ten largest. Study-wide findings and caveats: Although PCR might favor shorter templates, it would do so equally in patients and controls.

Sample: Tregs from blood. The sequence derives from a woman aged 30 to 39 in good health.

The CDR3, as DNA: TGCGCCAGCAGCCATCAGCCGGACAGGGGTAATGAAAAACTGTTTTTT. Translating it yields CASSHQPDRGNEKLFF. This chain uses TRBV4-3 with TRBJ1-4, with 9 bases that match TRBD1. Looked up from germline, CDR1 is LGHNA and CDR2 is YSLEER. With V trimmed by 3 bases and J by 4 bases, 6 bases remained unmatched. The CDR3 runs 16 residues.